These T cell receptor beta chains were read from a single sample in a study of blood T cell repertoires in COVID-19. Profiling relied on immunoSEQ multiplex PCR, and the TCRdb table lists in-frame clones only, not all of them. In the table there are 100,000 to 150,000 clones, around 83% of which are singletons. Sequencing was carried out using peripheral blood. The receptors here all came from an elderly man with active or convalescent COVID-19. The CDR3 runs from the conserved cysteine through the conserved F or W. Fields, in order: D gene, V gene, clone size, J gene, CDR3 DNA, CDR3 protein. The D gene is left open where the match is weak. Some rows mark clone size as missing; the rest say once, few, many or name a class of expanded clone.

D: NA
V: TRBV29-1
size: NA
J: TRBJ2-1
DNA: TGCAGCGTCGGGGATACCCCCTACAATGAGCAGTTCTTC
CDR3: CSVGDTPYNEQFF

D: NA
V: TRBV11-2
size: NA
J: TRBJ2-2
DNA: TGTGCCAGCAGCCGGACAACAGGGACGAACACCGGGGAGCTGTTTTTT
CDR3: CASSRTTGTNTGELFF

D: TRBD2
V: TRBV5-1
size: NA
J: TRBJ2-2
DNA: TGCGCCAGCAGCTCGGGACTAGCGGGGGGATTATCCGGGGAGCTGTTTTTT
CDR3: CASSSGLAGGLSGELFF

D: NA
V: TRBV19
size: NA
J: TRBJ1-2
DNA: TGTGCCAGTTGGGGGGATGGCTACACCTTC
CDR3: CASWGDGYTF

D: NA
V: TRBV5-1
size: NA
J: TRBJ1-2
DNA: TGCGCCAGCAGCTGGCGGACAGAACGCGGCTACACCTTC
CDR3: CASSWRTERGYTF

D: TRBD1
V: TRBV3-1/TRBV3-2
size: few
J: TRBJ1-2
DNA: TGTGCCAGCAGCCTGGGGACAGGGGGAGCTAACTATGGCTACACCTTC
CDR3: CASSLGTGGANYGYTF

D: TRBD1
V: TRBV2
size: NA
J: TRBJ1-4
DNA: TGTGCCAGCACTCGAGACAGGGGAGGTGAAAAACTGTTTTTT
CDR3: CASTRDRGGEKLFF

D: NA
V: TRBV2
size: NA
J: TRBJ2-7
DNA: TGTGCCAGCAGTGGGGAGACATCTTCCTACGAGCAGTACTTC
CDR3: CASSGETSSYEQYF

D: NA
V: TRBV24-1
size: NA
J: TRBJ2-1
DNA: TGTGCCACCAGTGATGCAGCCCTGGCTAGCAAGGAGAATGAGCAGTTCTTC
CDR3: CATSDAALASKENEQFF

D: TRBD1
V: TRBV6-2/TRBV6-3
size: NA
J: TRBJ1-1
DNA: TGTGCCAGCAGTTACGGAGGGGGCGTGGACACTGAAGCTTTCTTT
CDR3: CASSYGGGVDTEAFF

D: TRBD1
V: TRBV5-1
size: NA
J: TRBJ1-5
DNA: TGCGCCAGCAGCCCCGGGACAGGGAGCAATCAGCCCCAGCATTTT
CDR3: CASSPGTGSNQPQHF

D: TRBD1
V: TRBV29-1
size: NA
J: TRBJ2-1
DNA: TGCAGCGTTGACAGGCAGGGGGATGAGCAGTTCTTC
CDR3: CSVDRQGDEQFF

D: NA
V: TRBV1
size: NA
J: TRBJ2-3
DNA: TGCACCAGCAGCCGCATAGCGGGGGAGATCACAGATACGCAGTATTTT
CDR3: CTSSRIAGEITDTQYF

D: TRBD2
V: TRBV28
size: NA
J: TRBJ2-2
DNA: TGTGCCAGCAGACGTTCTAGCGGGGAGGGAACCGGGGAGCTGTTTTTT
CDR3: CASRRSSGEGTGELFF

D: TRBD1
V: TRBV28
size: NA
J: TRBJ1-6
DNA: TGTGCCAGCAGTGCCAACAGGGGTTTGGCTTCACCCCTCCACTTT
CDR3: CASSANRGLASPLHF

D: NA
V: TRBV27
size: NA
J: TRBJ1-2
DNA: TGTGCCAGCAGTTGGGGGGGGGCGCAGGGCTATGGCTACACCTTC
CDR3: CASSWGGAQGYGYTF

D: TRBD1
V: TRBV5-6
size: NA
J: TRBJ1-2
DNA: TGTGCCAGCAGCTTGACGGACAGGGAGACTGGTGGCTACACCTTC
CDR3: CASSLTDRETGGYTF

D: NA
V: TRBV28
size: few
J: TRBJ1-2
DNA: TGTGCCAGCGCCGACGGGAACTATGGCTACACCTTC
CDR3: CASADGNYGYTF

D: NA
V: TRBV7-9
size: NA
J: TRBJ2-7
DNA: TGTGCCAGCAGCACCGCCCTATACGAGCAGTACTTC
CDR3: CASSTALYEQYF

D: NA
V: TRBV6-2/TRBV6-3
size: NA
J: TRBJ1-1
DNA: TGTGCCAGCAGTTACTCAAGACAGTTCATGAACACTGAAGCTTTCTTT
CDR3: CASSYSRQFMNTEAFF

D: TRBD1
V: TRBV7-8
size: NA
J: TRBJ1-3
DNA: TGTGCCAGCAGCTTAGGGGCCAGGGGGAGCGGAAACACCATATATTTT
CDR3: CASSLGARGSGNTIYF

D: NA
V: TRBV5-1
size: NA
J: TRBJ2-7
DNA: TGCGCCAGCAGTTCTCCGATACAGGGCACCTACGAGCAGTACTTC
CDR3: CASSSPIQGTYEQYF

D: TRBD2
V: TRBV6-2/TRBV6-3
size: NA
J: TRBJ2-3
DNA: TGTGCCAGCAGTTGGAGCGGGGGGACAGATACGCAGTATTTT
CDR3: CASSWSGGTDTQYF

D: NA
V: TRBV7-2
size: NA
J: TRBJ1-4
DNA: TGTGCCAGCAGCCTCGGAAGGGGGATTGAAAAACTGTTTTTT
CDR3: CASSLGRGIEKLFF

D: TRBD2
V: TRBV6-5
size: NA
J: TRBJ2-7
DNA: TGTGCCAGCAGTTACACCGCGGTAGCGGGGGGCGGGCAGTACTTC
CDR3: CASSYTAVAGGGQYF

D: TRBD1
V: TRBV15
size: NA
J: TRBJ1-5
DNA: TGTGCCACCAGCAGAGACAGGGGGCCCAATCAGCCCCAGCATTTT
CDR3: CATSRDRGPNQPQHF

D: NA
V: TRBV18
size: NA
J: TRBJ2-5
DNA: TGTGCCAGCTCACCATACAGGGAGACCCAGTACTTC
CDR3: CASSPYRETQYF

D: NA
V: TRBV6-2/TRBV6-3
size: once
J: TRBJ2-6
DNA: TGTGCCAGCAGTAACCGGAGGGCCGGGGCCAACGTCCTGACTTTC
CDR3: CASSNRRAGANVLTF

D: NA
V: TRBV3-1/TRBV3-2
size: once
J: TRBJ2-2
DNA: TGTGCCAGCAGCTTGGGGGGTGGGGAGCTGTTTTTT
CDR3: CASSLGGGELFF

D: NA
V: TRBV27
size: few
J: TRBJ2-7
DNA: TGTGCCAGCGGCGGGGAGCAGTACTTC
CDR3: CASGGEQYF

D: NA
V: TRBV19
size: NA
J: TRBJ2-7
DNA: TGTGCCAGTAGTATAGGGGGGGTTCCCGTCTACGAGCAGTACTTC
CDR3: CASSIGGVPVYEQYF

D: NA
V: TRBV14
size: few
J: TRBJ1-1
DNA: TGTGCCAGCAGCCAAGATGTTGGGTACGTGAGGACTGAAGCTTTCTTT
CDR3: CASSQDVGYVRTEAFF

D: NA
V: TRBV27
size: NA
J: TRBJ2-7
DNA: TGTGCCAGCAGGACCAGGGGCCCGCACTACGAGCAGTACTTC
CDR3: CASRTRGPHYEQYF

D: TRBD1
V: TRBV7-9
size: NA
J: TRBJ1-2
DNA: TGTGCCAGCAGCTTGAGGAGCCGGGACAGGGGGCCAGAGGGTGGCTACACCTTC
CDR3: CASSLRSRDRGPEGGYTF

D: TRBD2
V: TRBV9
size: NA
J: TRBJ2-5
DNA: TGTGCCAGCAGCGAGGGACTAGCGGGGGGGCGTGAGACCCAGTACTTC
CDR3: CASSEGLAGGRETQYF

D: TRBD2
V: TRBV2
size: NA
J: TRBJ2-5
DNA: TGTGCCAGCAGTGTTGGACTAGCGGGGGGGATAGAAGAGACCCAGTACTTC
CDR3: CASSVGLAGGIEETQYF

D: NA
V: TRBV10-3
size: few
J: TRBJ1-6
DNA: TGTGCCATCAGTGAGTCAGGGGGTTTGGCTTCACCCCTCCACTTT
CDR3: CAISESGGLASPLHF

D: TRBD1
V: TRBV7-9
size: NA
J: TRBJ2-1
DNA: TGTGCCAGCAGCTTAGGTCCACAGGGGAGTTACAATGAGCAGTTCTTC
CDR3: CASSLGPQGSYNEQFF

D: TRBD1
V: TRBV10-2
size: NA
J: TRBJ2-1
DNA: TGCGCCAGCAGCCCGGGACAGGCGAGCTCCTACAATGAGCAGTTCTTC
CDR3: CASSPGQASSYNEQFF

D: TRBD2
V: TRBV9
size: NA
J: TRBJ2-6
DNA: TGTGCCAGCAGCCCCATAGCGGGGGGGCTTTTGACTGGGGCCAACGTCCTGACTTTC
CDR3: CASSPIAGGLLTGANVLTF

D: NA
V: TRBV5-1
size: NA
J: TRBJ1-1
DNA: TGCGCCAGCAGCTTGCAGGTCTCGAACACTGAAGCTTTCTTT
CDR3: CASSLQVSNTEAFF

D: NA
V: TRBV10-2
size: NA
J: TRBJ1-4
DNA: TGCGCCAGCCGAGACTCACTTCGGGAACTGTTTTTT
CDR3: CASRDSLRELFF